The present T cell receptor (beta chain) was sequenced within a study of CD8+ T cells in alopecia areata. Once RNA had been extracted, it was reverse transcribed into cDNA to act as the sequencing template. Produced via immunoSEQ multiplex PCR; TCRdb's table is partial and in-frame only. This sample has about 270,000 clones, each found more than once. Cells pooled from cutaneous lymph nodes were sorted on CD4, CD8alpha, NKG2D, NKG2ACE and other markers. Broader study findings: Shared TCR sequences were less clear between patients than in mice, possibly partly from HLA diversity.

This clone was found a few times. Its antigen is not known. Gene names follow the mouse nomenclature. Other DNA sequences in this sample translate to the same CDR3. The material sequenced was CD4+ T cells sorted from a lymph node. This receptor was identified in a C3H/HeJ mouse with alopecia areata. The strain is characterized by the MHC haplotype H2-k.

The CDR3 protein is CASSSLGGQDTQYF. The DNA read from the CDR3 is TGTGCCAGCAGTAGCCTGGGGGGCCAAGAC. This rearrangement joins TRBV13-1 to TRBJ2-5, with TRBD2 matching 8 bases. The CDR3 end falls 4 residues outside the read, so it is completed with the germline J gene. This CDR3 has 14 residues. The J segment lost 2 bases and the V segment lost 4 bases, leaving 3 bases of the junction unmatched. Germline CDR1 reads NSHNY; CDR2 reads SYGAGN.